Sequencing of this T cell receptor (beta chain) was carried out in a study of T cell repertoires in cytomegalovirus infection. About the study: Public signatures in TCR beta pointed to CMV infection and matching HLA type.

Germline V lookup: CDR1 SGHTA, CDR2 FQGNSA. CDR3 length equals 14 residues. TCRdb reprocessed the reads via MiXCR and lists one record per CDR3 protein. The sample has 7,500 to 9,000 distinct CDR3 sequences; approximately 54% are singletons. This clonotype was picked up a small number of times. The antigen remains unidentified. This clonotype originated in a human donor in good health (CMV status not recorded). Some clones in this sample may be carry-over from other donors' samples. The sequenced sample consisted of PBMCs, sequenced either directly or after in vitro stimulation (not recorded which). The chain has TRBV7-2 and TRBJ2-3; maybe TRBD1 (5 bases). CDR3 sequence: CAISLTDKIDTQYF. In nucleotides, the CDR3 is TGTGCAATAAGCTTAACGGACAAGATAGATACGCAGTATTTT.